The 9 T cell receptor beta chains listed next were all sequenced from one sample in a study of Ad26.COV2.S vaccination and SARS-CoV-2 variants (dated by TCRdb to the early 2020s). The time point label, read with the paper, signifies: individuals recovered from natural SARS-CoV-2 infection. Libraries were made using the immunoSEQ multiplex PCR assay. Sourced from immuneACCESS, this table was stored by TCRdb with only in-frame sequences that have V and J called. A share of the clones is absent; for the studies checked, an unresolved V gene accounts for under half, and the remainder has no known explanation. This sample comprises around 100,000 clones, roughly 80% of them detected only once. The ten largest account for roughly 17% of the sample. The sample in question was peripheral blood, obtained after recovery from COVID-19. The receptor set was obtained from a human donor who had recovered from COVID-19.

As for this clone: A read error may account for a junction end that differs from germline. The chain combines TRBV28 with TRBJ2-7, with TRBD1 as a possible D gene (5 bases). Germline CDR1 is MDHEN and CDR2 is SYDVKM. CDR3 length: 15 amino acids. The CDR3 spells CASSLLGPPSSEQYF. In DNA, the CDR3 is TGTGCCAGCAGTTTACTGGGGCCCCCCTCCTCCGAGCAGTACTTC.

The rearrangement links TRBV3-1 (or the pseudogene TRBV3-2) to TRBJ1-2, with D tentatively TRBD1 (6 bases). The V end lost 4 bases, the J end lost 3 bases, and 15 bases lay between the germline ends. The V gene's germline CDR1 is LGHDT and CDR2 YNNKEL (reference sequence). This CDR3 contains 15 residues. The CDR3 reads CASSPLRKGDYGYTF. The CDR3 DNA reads as TGTGCCAGCAGCCCACTGAGAAAGGGGGACTATGGCTACACCTTC.

The genes are TRBV2 and TRBJ2-5; TRBD1 matches 8 bases. V shed 6 bases, J shed 2 bases, and the junction held 5 bases outside the gene matches. This CDR3 comprises 14 residues. CDR1 and CDR2 (germline): SNHLY, FYNNEI. The CDR3 sequence: CASSVTGGQETQYF. CDR3 bases: TGTGCCAGCAGCGTCACAGGGGGACAAGAGACCCAGTACTTC. Using reference TRBV2 and TRBJ2-5 for the parts outside the CDR3, the full variable domain is EPEVTQTPSHQVTQMGQEVILRCVPISNHLYFYWYRQILGQKVEFLVSFYNNEISEKSEIFDDQFSVERPDGSNFTLKIRSTKLEDSAMYFCASSVTGGQETQYFGPGTRLLVL.

The chain links TRBV28 to TRBJ1-4, with D hard to call. CDR3 length: 13 amino acids. The V gene's germline CDR1 is MDHEN and CDR2 SYDVKM. Trimming left V 7 bases short and J 8 bases short, with 14 bases between. The CDR3 loop reads CASNQVNGEKLFF. The DNA for the CDR3 is TGTGCCAGCAACCAAGTAAACGGGGAAAAACTGTTTTTT.

The V gene is TRBV3-1 (or the pseudogene TRBV3-2), the J gene TRBJ1-1, with D hard to call. From germline, CDR1 is LGHDT and CDR2 YNNKEL (reference sequence). V was clipped by 1 base and J by 7 bases, with 10 bases between them. CDR3 length: 13 amino acids. The CDR3 DNA reads as TGTGCCAGCAGCCAAGGGGTTAGCAGTGAAGCTTTCTTT. The encoded protein is CASSQGVSSEAFF.

This sequence joins TRBV7-9 and TRBJ2-2; TRBD1 is a possible D gene (6 bases). CDR1 is SEHNR, CDR2 FQNEAQ, per germline (reference sequence). V was shortened by 7 bases and J by 1 base, with 19 bases between the two germline ends. This CDR3 comprises 17 residues. The chain's CDR3 is CASIKNNQGMNTGELFF. The DNA of the CDR3 is TGTGCCAGCATCAAAAATAACCAGGGGATGAACACCGGGGAGCTGTTTTTT. Variable domain in full (rest from reference TRBV7-9 and TRBJ2-2): DTGVSQNPRHKITKRGQNVTFRCDPISEHNRLYWYRQTLGQGPEFLTYFQNEAQLEKSRLLSDRFSAERPKGSFSTLEIQRTEQGDSAMYLCASIKNNQGMNTGELFFGEGSRLTVL.

The V call is TRBV18, the J call TRBJ1-1; D call uncertain. The CDR3 runs to 16 residues. Germline lookup yields CDR1 KGHSH and CDR2 LQKENI. V was pared by 2 bases and J by 1 base, with 14 bases between. The CDR3 nucleotides are TGTGCCAGCTCACCAGCGAACAGCTTTACGAACACTGAAGCTTTCTTT. It specifies CASSPANSFTNTEAFF.

The rearrangement uses TRBV15 and TRBJ2-2; 12 positions match TRBD2. CDR1 is LNHNV, CDR2 YYDKDF, per germline (reference sequence). The CDR3 consists of 14 residues. With 7 bases clipped from V and 5 bases from J, the junction kept 2 bases outside the gene matches. The CDR3 here is CATTSGGETGELFF. The CDR3 coding sequence is TGTGCCACCACTAGCGGGGGGGAAACCGGGGAGCTGTTTTTT. Full variable domain (remainder filled in from reference TRBV15 and TRBJ2-2): DAMVIQNPRYQVTQFGKPVTLSCSQTLNHNVMYWYQQKSSQAPKLLFHYYDKDFNNEADTPDNFQSRRPNTSFCFLDIRSPGLGDTAMYLCATTSGGETGELFFGEGSRLTVL.

V and J are TRBV28 and TRBJ1-1; D unresolved. CDR3 length: 15 amino acids. Per the germline V gene, CDR1 is MDHEN and CDR2 is SYDVKM. Trimming removed 7 bases from V and 0 bases from J, with 15 bases in between. The CDR3 loop is CASKLPLELNTEAFF. Written as DNA, the CDR3 is TGTGCCAGCAAGCTCCCATTGGAACTGAACACTGAAGCTTTCTTT.